This is a list of T cell receptor beta chains from one sample in a study of blood T cell repertoires in COVID-19. TCRdb's copy holds only in-frame clones and misses some; the assay was immunoSEQ multiplex PCR. The data contain roughly 100,000 clones, approximately 72% of them singletons. Material for sequencing was peripheral blood. The receptors derive from a woman in her 70s with acute or convalescent COVID-19. Both conserved end residues are part of each CDR3. The order of the fields is CDR3 DNA, CDR3 protein, D gene, V gene, J gene, clone size. The D gene is left open where the match is weak. Only part of the rows carry a size: once, few, many, or a class if the clone is expanded.

DNA: TGTGTCAGCTCACCACTGACATCCGACACAGATACGCAGTATTTT
CDR3: CVSSPLTSDTDTQYF
D: .
V: TRBV18
J: TRBJ2-3
size: once

DNA: TGTGCCAGCAGCCGCTCACGGGCGGGCACTGAAGCTTTCTTT
CDR3: CASSRSRAGTEAFF
D: .
V: TRBV11-2
J: TRBJ1-1
size: once

DNA: TGCAGCGTTCTGGCCCAAGCAACAGGGGGCATCCACGGTGGCTACACCTTC
CDR3: CSVLAQATGGIHGGYTF
D: TRBD1
V: TRBV29-1
J: TRBJ1-2
size: .

DNA: TGTGCCAGCAGTTTAGGGGGGGCGCTGGCCAAAAACATTCAGTACTTC
CDR3: CASSLGGALAKNIQYF
D: .
V: TRBV28
J: TRBJ2-4
size: .

DNA: TGTGCCAGCAGTGACACAGCGGGCTTTGGCGCTGAAGCTTTCTTT
CDR3: CASSDTAGFGAEAFF
D: .
V: TRBV25-1
J: TRBJ1-1
size: .

DNA: TGTGCCAGCAGTGGGGGGGGCCCGGCAGATACGCAGTATTTT
CDR3: CASSGGGPADTQYF
D: .
V: TRBV11-3
J: TRBJ2-3
size: .

DNA: TGTGCCTGGAGTGCAGGTGCCCGATTCACCGGGGAGCTGTTTTTT
CDR3: CAWSAGARFTGELFF
D: .
V: TRBV30
J: TRBJ2-2
size: .

DNA: TGTGCCAGTAGTATTAATACCCAGACTAGCGCCCGCTCTGGGGCCAACGTCCTGACTTTC
CDR3: CASSINTQTSARSGANVLTF
D: TRBD2
V: TRBV19
J: TRBJ2-6
size: once

DNA: TGTGCCAGCAGCTTAGGACTAGCGGGGGCGGGGGTAAATAATGAGCAGTTCTTC
CDR3: CASSLGLAGAGVNNEQFF
D: TRBD2
V: TRBV11-2
J: TRBJ2-1
size: once

DNA: TGTGCCATCAGTGGATCCGGGACAGGCTACGAGCAGTACTTC
CDR3: CAISGSGTGYEQYF
D: TRBD1
V: TRBV10-3
J: TRBJ2-7
size: .

DNA: TGTGCAACGGTCTCCTACAATGAGCAGTTCTTC
CDR3: CATVSYNEQFF
D: .
V: TRBV28
J: TRBJ2-1
size: .

DNA: TGCAGCGTGACTAGCGGGGGGATCGGCACAGATACGCAGTATTTT
CDR3: CSVTSGGIGTDTQYF
D: TRBD2
V: TRBV29-1
J: TRBJ2-3
size: .

DNA: TGCAGCGTTGAGTGGACAGGGGGCGCCGACTATGGCTACACCTTC
CDR3: CSVEWTGGADYGYTF
D: TRBD1
V: TRBV29-1
J: TRBJ1-2
size: .

DNA: TGTGCCAGCAGCCAAGAGGACGGGATCTCCTACGAGCAGTACTTC
CDR3: CASSQEDGISYEQYF
D: .
V: TRBV11-2
J: TRBJ2-7
size: once

DNA: TGTGCCAGCAGTCAGGGACAGGGAGGGGGCGAGCAGTACTTC
CDR3: CASSQGQGGGEQYF
D: TRBD1
V: TRBV6-1
J: TRBJ2-7
size: .

DNA: TGTGCCTCTACTAGCGGGGCCTACTCCTACGAGCAGTACTTC
CDR3: CASTSGAYSYEQYF
D: TRBD2
V: TRBV30
J: TRBJ2-7
size: few

DNA: TGCAGCGTCCGGTCGCAGGGGCGGAAAGCTTTCTTT
CDR3: CSVRSQGRKAFF
D: .
V: TRBV29-1
J: TRBJ1-1
size: .

DNA: TGTGCCAGCATCGTACAGGGGGCTGGAAACACCATATATTTT
CDR3: CASIVQGAGNTIYF
D: TRBD1
V: TRBV6-5
J: TRBJ1-3
size: .

DNA: TGTGCCAGAAGCCGGACTAGCGGAGAGGATACGCAGTATTTT
CDR3: CARSRTSGEDTQYF
D: TRBD2
V: TRBV5-3
J: TRBJ2-3
size: .

DNA: TGTGCCAGTAGTATCCGCACTAGCGGGAACTTAGCCAAAAACATTCAGTACTTC
CDR3: CASSIRTSGNLAKNIQYF
D: TRBD2
V: TRBV19
J: TRBJ2-4
size: .

DNA: TGTGCCAGCAGCGTGGGGACAGGGGGCGATCAGCCCCAGCATTTT
CDR3: CASSVGTGGDQPQHF
D: TRBD1
V: TRBV9
J: TRBJ1-5
size: .

DNA: TGTGCCAGCAGGGGACAGGGGGAGAGGCAGCCCCAGCATTTT
CDR3: CASRGQGERQPQHF
D: TRBD1
V: TRBV27
J: TRBJ1-5
size: .

DNA: TGTGCCAGCAGCGTAGGGGCAGGGGGTTTTGAGCAGTTCTTC
CDR3: CASSVGAGGFEQFF
D: TRBD1
V: TRBV9
J: TRBJ2-1
size: few

DNA: TGTGCCAGTAGTATCTCCAGGGAAGGCAATCAGCCCCAGCATTTT
CDR3: CASSISREGNQPQHF
D: .
V: TRBV19
J: TRBJ1-5
size: few

DNA: TGTGCCAGCTCACCCGGGGGAGGCGAGACCCAGTACTTC
CDR3: CASSPGGGETQYF
D: .
V: TRBV18
J: TRBJ2-5
size: .

DNA: TGTGCCAGCATGCAACGGAACTATGGCTACACCTTC
CDR3: CASMQRNYGYTF
D: .
V: TRBV28
J: TRBJ1-2
size: .

DNA: TGTGCCAGCAGCTTAGTGGGGCTACAAGAGACCCAGTACTTC
CDR3: CASSLVGLQETQYF
D: .
V: TRBV7-6
J: TRBJ2-5
size: .

DNA: TGTGCCAGCAGCCAAGACCGGGGACTAGGTACGCAGTATTTT
CDR3: CASSQDRGLGTQYF
D: TRBD2
V: TRBV3-1/TRBV3-2
J: TRBJ2-3
size: .

DNA: TGTGCCAGCAGCTTAGCGGCCGGGGGGGGTTTGACAGATACGCAGTATTTT
CDR3: CASSLAAGGGLTDTQYF
D: TRBD2
V: TRBV7-2
J: TRBJ2-3
size: .

DNA: TGCGCCAGCAGCAAGGAACAGGGACCCACGCCCCAGCATTTT
CDR3: CASSKEQGPTPQHF
D: .
V: TRBV4-1
J: TRBJ1-5
size: .

DNA: TGTGCCAGTAGAGCGGGGTTAAACACAGATACGCAGTATTTT
CDR3: CASRAGLNTDTQYF
D: TRBD2
V: TRBV19
J: TRBJ2-3
size: few

DNA: TGTGCCAGCAGCTCTCTGCGGGTTTCCTACGAGCAGTACTTC
CDR3: CASSSLRVSYEQYF
D: .
V: TRBV6-2/TRBV6-3
J: TRBJ2-7
size: once

DNA: TGTGCCAGCAGCTTCCGGAGCGGGGTGGTCACAGATACGCAGTATTTT
CDR3: CASSFRSGVVTDTQYF
D: TRBD2
V: TRBV13
J: TRBJ2-3
size: .

DNA: TGTGCCAGTAGTATCGCGGGAGCAACTAATGAAAAACTGTTTTTT
CDR3: CASSIAGATNEKLFF
D: .
V: TRBV19
J: TRBJ1-4
size: .

DNA: TGTGCCAGCAGTGAGACCGGGCGGGGGGCCTACAATGAGCAGTTCTTC
CDR3: CASSETGRGAYNEQFF
D: TRBD2
V: TRBV2
J: TRBJ2-1
size: .